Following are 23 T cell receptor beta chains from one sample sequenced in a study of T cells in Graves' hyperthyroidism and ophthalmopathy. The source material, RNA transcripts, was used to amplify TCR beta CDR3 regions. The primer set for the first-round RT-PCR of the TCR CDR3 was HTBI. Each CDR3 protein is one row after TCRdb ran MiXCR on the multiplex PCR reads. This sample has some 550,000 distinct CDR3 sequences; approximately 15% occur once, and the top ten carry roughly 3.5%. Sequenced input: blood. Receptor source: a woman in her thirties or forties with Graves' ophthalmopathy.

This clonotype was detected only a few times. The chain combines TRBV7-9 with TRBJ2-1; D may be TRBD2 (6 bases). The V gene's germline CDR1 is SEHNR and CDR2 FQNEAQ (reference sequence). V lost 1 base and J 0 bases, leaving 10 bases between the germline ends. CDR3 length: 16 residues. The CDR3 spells CASSLVGGGSYNEQFF. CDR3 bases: TGTGCCAGCAGCTTAGTCGGGGGTGGCTCCTACAATGAGCAGTTCTTC.

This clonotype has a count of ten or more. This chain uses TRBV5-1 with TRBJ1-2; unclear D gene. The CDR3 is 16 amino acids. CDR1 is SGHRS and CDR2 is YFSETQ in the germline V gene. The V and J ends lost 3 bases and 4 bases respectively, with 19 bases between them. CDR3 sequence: CASSYTSVGSFYGYTF. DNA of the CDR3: TGCGCCAGCAGCTACACCTCGGTCGGCAGCTTCTATGGCTACACCTTC.

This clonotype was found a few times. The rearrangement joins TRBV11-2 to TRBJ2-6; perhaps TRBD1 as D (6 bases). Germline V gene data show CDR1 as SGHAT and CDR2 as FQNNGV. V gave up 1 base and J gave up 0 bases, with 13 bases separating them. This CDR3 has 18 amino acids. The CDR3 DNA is TGTGCCAGCAGCTTAGGACAGGATCCTTACTCTGGGGCCAACGTCCTGACTTTC. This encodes CASSLGQDPYSGANVLTF.

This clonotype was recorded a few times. The CDR3 DNA reads as TGTGCCAGCAGTGGGCAGGAGGATAGCAATCAGCCCCAGCATTTT. Amino acid sequence: CASSGQEDSNQPQHF. J is TRBJ1-5 and V is TRBV2, with D hard to call. CDR1 is SNHLY and CDR2 is FYNNEI in the germline V gene. This CDR3 contains 15 residues. Between the trimmed V and J ends, which lost 4 bases and 0 bases, there was a span of 10 bases.

This chain's CDR3 is CASSVGRGTDTQYF. The DNA for the CDR3 is TGTGCCAGCAGTGTTGGGAGGGGGACAGATACGCAGTATTTT. The rearrangement uses TRBV2 and TRBJ2-3, with a tentative D call TRBD2 (7 bases). The CDR3 contains 14 residues. V lost 4 bases and J 3 bases, leaving 11 bases between the germline ends. Germline V gene lookup returns CDR1 SNHLY and CDR2 FYNNEI.

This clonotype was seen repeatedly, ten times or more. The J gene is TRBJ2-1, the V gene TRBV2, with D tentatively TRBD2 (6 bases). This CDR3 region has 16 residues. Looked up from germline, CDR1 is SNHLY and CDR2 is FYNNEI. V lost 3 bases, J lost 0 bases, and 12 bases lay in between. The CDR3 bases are TGTGCCAGCAGTGACCGAACTAGCCCCTCCTACAATGAGCAGTTCTTC. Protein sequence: CASSDRTSPSYNEQFF.

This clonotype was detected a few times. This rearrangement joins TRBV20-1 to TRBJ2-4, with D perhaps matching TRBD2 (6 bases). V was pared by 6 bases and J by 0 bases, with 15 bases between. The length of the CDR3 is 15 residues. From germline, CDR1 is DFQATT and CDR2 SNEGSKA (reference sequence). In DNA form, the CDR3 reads TGCAGTGCAAACCGGGACGGGGGAGCCAAAAACATTCAGTACTTC. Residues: CSANRDGGAKNIQYF.

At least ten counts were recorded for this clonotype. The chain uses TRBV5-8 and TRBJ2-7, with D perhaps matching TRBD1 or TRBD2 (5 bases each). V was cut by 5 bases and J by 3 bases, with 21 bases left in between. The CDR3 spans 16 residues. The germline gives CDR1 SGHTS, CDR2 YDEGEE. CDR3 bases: TGTGCCAGCAGACGGACACATGGCCCCGGAGGCTACGAGCAGTACTTC. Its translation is CASRRTHGPGGYEQYF.

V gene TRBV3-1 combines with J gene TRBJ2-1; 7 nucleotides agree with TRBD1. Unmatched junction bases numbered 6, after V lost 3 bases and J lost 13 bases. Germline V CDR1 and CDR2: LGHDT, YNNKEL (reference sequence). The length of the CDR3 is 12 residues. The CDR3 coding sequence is TGTGCCAGCAGCCACCGACAGGGAGATCAGTTCTTC. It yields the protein CASSHRQGDQFF.

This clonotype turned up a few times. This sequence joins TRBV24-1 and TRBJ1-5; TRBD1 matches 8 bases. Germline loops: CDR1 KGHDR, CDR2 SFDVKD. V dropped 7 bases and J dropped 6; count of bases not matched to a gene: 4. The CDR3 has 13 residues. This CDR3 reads CATSQGAGQPQHF. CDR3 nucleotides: TGTGCCACCAGCCAGGGGGCGGGTCAGCCCCAGCATTTT.

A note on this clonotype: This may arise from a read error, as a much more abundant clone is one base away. The chain's CDR3 is CARSADNEQFF. The CDR3 DNA sequence: TGTGCACGCTCAGCGGACAATGAGCAGTTCTTC. The chain couples TRBV30 to TRBJ2-1; TRBD2 might be the D (5 bases). This CDR3 has 11 amino acids. Germline V lookup: CDR1 GTSNPN, CDR2 SVGIG (reference sequence).

CDR3 in amino acids: CSVPDRAGGYTF. The CDR3 nucleotides read TGCAGCGTCCCGGACAGAGCTGGGGGCTACACCTTC. The chain has TRBV29-1 and TRBJ1-2, with D maybe TRBD1 (6 bases). This CDR3 is 12 amino acids long. CDR1 and CDR2 from the germline V gene are SQVTM and ANQGSEA. V was clipped by 6 bases and J by 8 bases, with 16 bases between them.

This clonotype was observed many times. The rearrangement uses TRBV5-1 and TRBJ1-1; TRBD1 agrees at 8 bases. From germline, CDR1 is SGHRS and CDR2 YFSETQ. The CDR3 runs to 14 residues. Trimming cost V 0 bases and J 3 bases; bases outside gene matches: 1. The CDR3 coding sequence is TGCGCCAGCAGCTTGGGACAGGGGTACACTGAAGCTTTCTTT. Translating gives CASSLGQGYTEAFF.

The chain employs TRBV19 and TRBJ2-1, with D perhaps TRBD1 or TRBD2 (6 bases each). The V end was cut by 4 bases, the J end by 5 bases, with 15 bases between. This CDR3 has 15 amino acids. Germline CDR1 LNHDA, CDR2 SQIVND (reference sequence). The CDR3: CASSTPGAEHNEQFF. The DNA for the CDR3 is TGTGCCAGTAGTACCCCGGGGGCAGAGCACAATGAGCAGTTCTTC.

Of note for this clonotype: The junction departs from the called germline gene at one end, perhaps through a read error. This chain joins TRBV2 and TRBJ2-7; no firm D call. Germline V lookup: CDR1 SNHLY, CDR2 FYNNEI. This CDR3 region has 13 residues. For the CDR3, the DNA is TGTACCAGCAGTGAAACTGGCCCCTACGAGCAGTACTTC. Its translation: CTSSETGPYEQYF.

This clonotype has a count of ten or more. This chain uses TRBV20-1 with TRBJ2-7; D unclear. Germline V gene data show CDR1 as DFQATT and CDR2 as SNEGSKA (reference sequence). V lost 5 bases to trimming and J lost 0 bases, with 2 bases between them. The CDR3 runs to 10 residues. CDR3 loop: CSAASYEQYF. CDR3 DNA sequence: TGCAGTGCTGCCTCCTACGAGCAGTACTTC.

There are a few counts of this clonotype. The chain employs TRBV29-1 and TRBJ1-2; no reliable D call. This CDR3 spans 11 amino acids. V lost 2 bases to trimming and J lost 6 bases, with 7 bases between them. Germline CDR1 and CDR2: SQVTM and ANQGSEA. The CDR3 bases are TGCAGCGTTGAATCCAGCGATGGCTACACCTTC. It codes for CSVESSDGYTF.

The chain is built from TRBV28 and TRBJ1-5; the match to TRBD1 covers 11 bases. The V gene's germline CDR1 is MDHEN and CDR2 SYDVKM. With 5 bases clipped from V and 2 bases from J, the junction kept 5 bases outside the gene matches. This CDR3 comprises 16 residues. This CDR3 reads CASSPWGQGGNQPQHF. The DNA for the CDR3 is TGTGCCAGCAGTCCGTGGGGACAGGGGGGCAATCAGCCCCAGCATTTT.

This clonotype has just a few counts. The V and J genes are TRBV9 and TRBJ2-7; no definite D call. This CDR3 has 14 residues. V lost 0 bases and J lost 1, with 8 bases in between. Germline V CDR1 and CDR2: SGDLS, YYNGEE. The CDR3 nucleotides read TGTGCCAGCAGCGTAGATGGTATATCCTACGAGCAGTACTTC. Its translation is CASSVDGISYEQYF.

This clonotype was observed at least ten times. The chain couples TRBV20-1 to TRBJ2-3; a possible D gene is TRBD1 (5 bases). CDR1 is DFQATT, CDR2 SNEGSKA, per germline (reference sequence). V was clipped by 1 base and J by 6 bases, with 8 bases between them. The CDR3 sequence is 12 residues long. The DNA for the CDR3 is TGCAGTGCTAGAGGCAAGGGGGATACGCAGTATTTT. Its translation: CSARGKGDTQYF.

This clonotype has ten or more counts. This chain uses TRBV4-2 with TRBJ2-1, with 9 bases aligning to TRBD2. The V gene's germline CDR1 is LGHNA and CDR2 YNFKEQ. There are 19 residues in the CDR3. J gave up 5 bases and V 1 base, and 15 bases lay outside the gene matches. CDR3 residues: CASSQVASGTSALHNEQFF. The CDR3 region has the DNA TGTGCCAGCAGCCAAGTGGCTAGCGGGACTTCCGCCCTTCACAATGAGCAGTTCTTC.

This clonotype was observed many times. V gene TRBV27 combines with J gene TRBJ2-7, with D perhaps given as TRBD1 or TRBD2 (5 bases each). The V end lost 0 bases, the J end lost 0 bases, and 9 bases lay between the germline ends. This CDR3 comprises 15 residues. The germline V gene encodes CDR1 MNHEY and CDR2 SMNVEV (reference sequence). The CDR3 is CASSLSTGPSYEQYF. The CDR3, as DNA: TGTGCCAGCAGTTTATCGACGGGGCCCTCCTACGAGCAGTACTTC.

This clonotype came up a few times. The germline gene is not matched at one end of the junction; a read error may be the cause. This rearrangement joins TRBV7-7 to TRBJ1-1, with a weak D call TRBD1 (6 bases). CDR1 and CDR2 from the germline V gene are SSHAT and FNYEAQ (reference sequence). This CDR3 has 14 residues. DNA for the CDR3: TGTGCTAGCAGACCCGCAGGGGAATGGACTGAAGCTTTCTTT. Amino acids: CASRPAGEWTEAFF.